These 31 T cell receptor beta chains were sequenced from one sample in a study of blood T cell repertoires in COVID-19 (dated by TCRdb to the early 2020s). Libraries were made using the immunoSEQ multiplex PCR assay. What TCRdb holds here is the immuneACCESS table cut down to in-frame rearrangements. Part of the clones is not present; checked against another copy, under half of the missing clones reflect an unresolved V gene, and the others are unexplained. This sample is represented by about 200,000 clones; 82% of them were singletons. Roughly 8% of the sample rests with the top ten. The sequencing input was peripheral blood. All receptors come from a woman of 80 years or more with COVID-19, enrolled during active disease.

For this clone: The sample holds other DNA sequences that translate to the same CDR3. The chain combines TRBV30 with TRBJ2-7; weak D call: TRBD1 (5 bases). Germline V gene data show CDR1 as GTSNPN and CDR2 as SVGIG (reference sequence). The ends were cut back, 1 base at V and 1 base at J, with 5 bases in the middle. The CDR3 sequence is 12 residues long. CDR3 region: CAWSAGSYEQYF. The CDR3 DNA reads TGTGCCTGGAGTGCAGGGTCCTACGAGCAGTACTTC.

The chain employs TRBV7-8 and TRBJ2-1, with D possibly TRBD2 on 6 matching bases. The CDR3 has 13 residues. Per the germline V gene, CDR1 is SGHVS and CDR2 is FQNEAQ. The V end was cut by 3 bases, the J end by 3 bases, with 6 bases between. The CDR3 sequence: CASSLDYYNEQFF. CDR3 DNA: TGTGCCAGCAGCTTGGACTACTACAATGAGCAGTTCTTC.

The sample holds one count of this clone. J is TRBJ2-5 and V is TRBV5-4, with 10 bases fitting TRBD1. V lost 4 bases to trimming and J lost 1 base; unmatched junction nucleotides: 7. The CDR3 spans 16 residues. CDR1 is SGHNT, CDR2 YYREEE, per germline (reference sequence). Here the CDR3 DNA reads TGTGCCAGCAGCATTGGGACAGGGGACCCCCAAGAGACCCAGTACTTC. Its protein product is CASSIGTGDPQETQYF.

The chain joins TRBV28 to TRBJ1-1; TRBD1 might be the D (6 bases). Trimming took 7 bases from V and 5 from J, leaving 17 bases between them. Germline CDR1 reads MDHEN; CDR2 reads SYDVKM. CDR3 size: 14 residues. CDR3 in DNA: TGTGCCAGCACCGTTAGTGGAAGGGGGACTGAAGCTTTCTTT. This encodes CASTVSGRGTEAFF.

CDR3 in amino acids: CASSLEETGSSYEQYF. The CDR3 DNA reads as TGTGCCAGCAGCTTAGAAGAGACAGGGAGCTCCTACGAGCAGTACTTC. This chain joins TRBV7-9 and TRBJ2-7, with 7 positions matching TRBD1. The CDR3 length is 16 residues. The germline V gene encodes CDR1 SEHNR and CDR2 FQNEAQ (reference sequence). The trim removed 1 base at V and 0 bases at J, leaving 6 bases unmatched.

DNA of the CDR3: TGTGCCACCAGTGATGCAGGGGAATCCAATCAGCCCCAGCATTTT. Translating gives CATSDAGESNQPQHF. The rearrangement links TRBV24-1 to TRBJ1-5; D might be TRBD1 (6 bases). The V end lost 3 bases, the J end lost 3 bases, and 11 bases lay between the germline ends. The CDR3 has 15 amino acids. The germline CDR1 and CDR2 sequences are KGHDR and SFDVKD.

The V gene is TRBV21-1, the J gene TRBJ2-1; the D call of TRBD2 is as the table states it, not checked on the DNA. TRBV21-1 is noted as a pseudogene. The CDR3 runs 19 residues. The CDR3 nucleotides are TGTGCCAGCAGCAAAGCTACCGGACTAGCGGGAGGGCTATACAATGAGCAGTTCTTC. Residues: CASSKATGLAGGLYNEQFF.

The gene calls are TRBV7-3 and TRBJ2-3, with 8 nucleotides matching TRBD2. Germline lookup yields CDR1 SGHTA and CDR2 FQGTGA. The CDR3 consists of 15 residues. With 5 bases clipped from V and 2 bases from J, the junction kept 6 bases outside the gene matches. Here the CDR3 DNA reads TGTGCCAGCAGCCCCGGGGGGGCCTTCACAGATACGCAGTATTTT. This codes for CASSPGGAFTDTQYF.

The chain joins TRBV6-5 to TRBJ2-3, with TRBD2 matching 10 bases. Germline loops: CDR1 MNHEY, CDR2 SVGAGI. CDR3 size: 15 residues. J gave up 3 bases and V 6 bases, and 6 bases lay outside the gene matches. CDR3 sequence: CASRRAGGPTDTQYF. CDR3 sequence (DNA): TGTGCCAGCAGAAGAGCGGGGGGGCCGACAGATACGCAGTATTTT.

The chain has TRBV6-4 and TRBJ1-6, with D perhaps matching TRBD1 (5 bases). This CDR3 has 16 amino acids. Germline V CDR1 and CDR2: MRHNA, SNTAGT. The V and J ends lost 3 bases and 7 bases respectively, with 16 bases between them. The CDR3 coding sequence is TGTGCCAGCAGTGATGGGGGGGTCTTTTCGAATTCACCCCTCCACTTT. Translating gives CASSDGGVFSNSPLHF.

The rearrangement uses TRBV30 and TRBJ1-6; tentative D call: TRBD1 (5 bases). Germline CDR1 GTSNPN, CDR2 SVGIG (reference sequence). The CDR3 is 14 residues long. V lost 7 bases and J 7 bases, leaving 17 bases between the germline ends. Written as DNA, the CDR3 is TGTGCCTTAGTCACGGACACCTCAAATTCACCCCTCCACTTT. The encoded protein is CALVTDTSNSPLHF.

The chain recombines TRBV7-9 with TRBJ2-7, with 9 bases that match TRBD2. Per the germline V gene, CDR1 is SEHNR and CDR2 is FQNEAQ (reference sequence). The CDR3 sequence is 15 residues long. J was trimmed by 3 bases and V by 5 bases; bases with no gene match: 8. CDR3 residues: CASSPPGLANYEQYF. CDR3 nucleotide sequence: TGTGCCAGCAGCCCACCCGGACTAGCGAACTACGAGCAGTACTTC.

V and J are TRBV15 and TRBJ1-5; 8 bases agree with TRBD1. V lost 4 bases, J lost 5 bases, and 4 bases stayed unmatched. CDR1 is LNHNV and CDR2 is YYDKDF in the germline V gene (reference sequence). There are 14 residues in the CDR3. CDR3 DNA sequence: TGTGCCACCAGCAAAGACAGGGGCTATCAGCCCCAGCATTTT. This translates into CATSKDRGYQPQHF.

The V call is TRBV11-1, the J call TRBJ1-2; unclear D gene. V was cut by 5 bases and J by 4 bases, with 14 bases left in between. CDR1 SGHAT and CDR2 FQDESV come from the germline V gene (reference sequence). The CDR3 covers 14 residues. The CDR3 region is CASSPQTEFYGYTF. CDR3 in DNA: TGTGCCAGCAGCCCTCAGACTGAGTTCTATGGCTACACCTTC.

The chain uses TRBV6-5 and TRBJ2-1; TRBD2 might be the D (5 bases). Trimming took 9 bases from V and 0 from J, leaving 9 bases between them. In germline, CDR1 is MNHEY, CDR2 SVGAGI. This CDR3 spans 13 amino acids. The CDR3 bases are TGTGCCAGTCTAGGGAGCTCCTACAATGAGCAGTTCTTC. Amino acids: CASLGSSYNEQFF.

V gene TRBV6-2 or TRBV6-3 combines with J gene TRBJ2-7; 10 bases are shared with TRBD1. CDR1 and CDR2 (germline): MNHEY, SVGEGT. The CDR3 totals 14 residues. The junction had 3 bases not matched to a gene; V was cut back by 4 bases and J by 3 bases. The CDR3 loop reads CASSLDRGYYEQYF. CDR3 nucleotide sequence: TGTGCCAGCAGTTTGGACAGGGGGTACTACGAGCAGTACTTC.

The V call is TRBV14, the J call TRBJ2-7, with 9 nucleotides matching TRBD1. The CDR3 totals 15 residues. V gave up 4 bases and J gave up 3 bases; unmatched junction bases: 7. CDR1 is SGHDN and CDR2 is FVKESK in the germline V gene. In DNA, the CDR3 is TGTGCCAGCAGCCCCAACAGGGGGCGAATCTACGAGCAGTACTTC. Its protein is CASSPNRGRIYEQYF.

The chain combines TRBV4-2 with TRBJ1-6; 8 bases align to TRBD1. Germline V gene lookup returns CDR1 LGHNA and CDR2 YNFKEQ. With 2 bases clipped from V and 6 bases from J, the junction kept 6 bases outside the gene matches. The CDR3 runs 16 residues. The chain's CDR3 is CASSQQPGQVNSPLHF. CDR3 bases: TGTGCCAGCAGCCAACAACCGGGACAGGTTAATTCACCCCTCCACTTT.

CDR3 DNA: TGTGCCTGGGGCACTCCGGGAATGATGAACACTGAAGCTTTCTTT. Amino acid sequence: CAWGTPGMMNTEAFF. The rearrangement links TRBV30 to TRBJ1-1; D unclear. The V and J ends lost 5 bases and 0 bases respectively, with 16 bases between them. The V gene's germline CDR1 is GTSNPN and CDR2 SVGIG (reference sequence). This CDR3 spans 15 amino acids. The full variable domain, its missing parts supplied by reference TRBV30 and TRBJ1-1, is SQTIHQWPATLVQPVGSPLSLECTVEGTSNPNLYWYRQAAGRGLQLLFYSVGIGQISSEVPQNLSASRPQDRQFILSSKKLLLSDSGFYLCAWGTPGMMNTEAFFGQGTRLTVV.

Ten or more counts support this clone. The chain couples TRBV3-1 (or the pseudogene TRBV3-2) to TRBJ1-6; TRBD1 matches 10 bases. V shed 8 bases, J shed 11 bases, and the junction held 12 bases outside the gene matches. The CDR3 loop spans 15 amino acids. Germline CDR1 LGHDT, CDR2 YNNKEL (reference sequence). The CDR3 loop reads CASAPGQGVTPPLHF. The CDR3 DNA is TGTGCCAGCGCACCCGGACAGGGGGTTACCCCACCCCTCCACTTT.

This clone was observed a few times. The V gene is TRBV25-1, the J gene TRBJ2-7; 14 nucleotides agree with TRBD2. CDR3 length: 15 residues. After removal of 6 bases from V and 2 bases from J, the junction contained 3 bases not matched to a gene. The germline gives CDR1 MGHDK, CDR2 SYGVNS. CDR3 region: CASSRLAGGPYEQYF. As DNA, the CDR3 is TGTGCCAGCAGCCGACTAGCGGGAGGGCCCTACGAGCAGTACTTC.

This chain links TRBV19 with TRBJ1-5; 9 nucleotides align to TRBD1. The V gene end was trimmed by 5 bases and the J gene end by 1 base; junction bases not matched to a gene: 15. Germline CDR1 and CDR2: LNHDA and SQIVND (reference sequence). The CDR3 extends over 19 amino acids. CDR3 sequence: CASSATGTGLGRSNQPQHF. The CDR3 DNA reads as TGTGCCAGTAGTGCGACCGGGACAGGGTTAGGGAGAAGCAATCAGCCCCAGCATTTT. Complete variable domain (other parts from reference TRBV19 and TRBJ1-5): DGGITQSPKYLFRKEGQNVTLSCEQNLNHDAMYWYRQDPGQGLRLIYYSQIVNDFQKGDIAEGYSVSREKKESFPLTVTSAQKNPTAFYLCASSATGTGLGRSNQPQHFGDGTRLSIL.

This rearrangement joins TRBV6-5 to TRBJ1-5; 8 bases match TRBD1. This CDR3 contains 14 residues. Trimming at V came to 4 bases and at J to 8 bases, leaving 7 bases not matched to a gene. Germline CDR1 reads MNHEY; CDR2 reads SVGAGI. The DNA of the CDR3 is TGTGCCAGCAGTTCCCGACAGGGGCGTGAGCCCCAGCATTTT. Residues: CASSSRQGREPQHF.

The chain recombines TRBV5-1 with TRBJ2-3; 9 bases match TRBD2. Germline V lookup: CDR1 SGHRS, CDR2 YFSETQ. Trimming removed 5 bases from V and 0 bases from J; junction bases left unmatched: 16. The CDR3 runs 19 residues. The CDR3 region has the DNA TGCGCCAGCAGGCAAATTAGCGGGAGATCCGACCCAAGCACAGATACGCAGTATTTT. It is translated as CASRQISGRSDPSTDTQYF.

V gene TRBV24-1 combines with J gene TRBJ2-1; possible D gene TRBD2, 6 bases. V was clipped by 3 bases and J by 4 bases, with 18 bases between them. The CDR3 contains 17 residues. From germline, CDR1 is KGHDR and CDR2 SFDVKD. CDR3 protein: CATSDPTRPAGYNEQFF. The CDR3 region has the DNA TGTGCCACCAGTGATCCTACCCGGCCGGCGGGGTACAATGAGCAGTTCTTC.

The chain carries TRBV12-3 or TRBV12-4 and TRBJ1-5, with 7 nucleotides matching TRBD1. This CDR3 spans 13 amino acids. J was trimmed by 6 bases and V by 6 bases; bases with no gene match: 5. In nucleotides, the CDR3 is TGTGCCAGCAGACCGACAGGGTTTCAGCCCCAGCATTTT. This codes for CASRPTGFQPQHF.

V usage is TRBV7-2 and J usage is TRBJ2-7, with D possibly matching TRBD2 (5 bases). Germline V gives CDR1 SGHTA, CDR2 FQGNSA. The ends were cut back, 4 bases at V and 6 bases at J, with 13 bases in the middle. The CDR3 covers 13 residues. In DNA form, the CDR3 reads TGTGCCAGCAGCTCGAGGTCCGGGGTCGAGCAGTACTTC. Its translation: CASSSRSGVEQYF.

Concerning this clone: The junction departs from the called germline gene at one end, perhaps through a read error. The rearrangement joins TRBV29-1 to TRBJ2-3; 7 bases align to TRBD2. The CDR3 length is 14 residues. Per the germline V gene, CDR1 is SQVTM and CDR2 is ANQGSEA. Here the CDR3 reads CSVKVGGRTDTQYF. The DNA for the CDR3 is TGCAGCGTGAAAGTGGGAGGGCGCACGGATACGCAGTATTTT.

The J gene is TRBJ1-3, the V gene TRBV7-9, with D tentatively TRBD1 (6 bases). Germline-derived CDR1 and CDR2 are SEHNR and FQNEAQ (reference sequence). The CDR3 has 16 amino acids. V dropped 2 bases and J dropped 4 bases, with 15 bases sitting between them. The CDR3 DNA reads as TGTGCCAGCAGCTTAAATCTTGGGGGCTCAGGAAACACCATATATTTT. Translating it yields CASSLNLGGSGNTIYF.

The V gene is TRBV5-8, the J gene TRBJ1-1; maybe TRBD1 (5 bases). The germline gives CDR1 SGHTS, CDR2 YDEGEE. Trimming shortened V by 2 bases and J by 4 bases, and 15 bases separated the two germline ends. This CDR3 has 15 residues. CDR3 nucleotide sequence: TGTGCCAGCAGCTTAGGTGCAGGGAGGTTCACTGAAGCTTTCTTT. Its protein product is CASSLGAGRFTEAFF.

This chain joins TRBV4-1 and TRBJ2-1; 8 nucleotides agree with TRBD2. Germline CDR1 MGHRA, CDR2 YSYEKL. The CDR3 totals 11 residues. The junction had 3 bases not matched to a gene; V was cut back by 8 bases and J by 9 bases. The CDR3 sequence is CASRGGIEQFF. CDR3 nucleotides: TGCGCCAGCCGGGGGGGGATTGAGCAGTTCTTC.